The entry below describes one TCR beta chain. Its antigen is currently unknown. The V gene's germline CDR1 is SGHVS and CDR2 FNYEAQ. The V end was cut by 4 bases, the J end by 6 bases, with 15 bases between. This CDR3 comprises 14 residues. This sample is drawn from a study of cytomegalovirus exposure and HLA in healthy donors. Looking at the study overall: Across around 400 genotyped donors, 81% landed in the Caucasian-associated ancestry cluster.

Notes on the study in general: There were around 160 TCR beta chains listed as cytomegalovirus-associated. While the bulk of TCR sequences proved rare, some public TCRs turned up in many donors. Across donors, presence/absence analyses took sequencing depth to be roughly uniform.

The PCR made use of 60 Vbeta and 13 Jbeta primers. Generated by immunoSEQ multiplex PCR, the TCRdb table keeps only in-frame clones and is missing some. The data contain roughly 75,000 clones, roughly 82% of them singletons. The sample taken for sequencing was PBMCs. This clonotype originated in a man in his 70s in good health and CMV-seropositive. The chain employs TRBV7-6 and TRBJ2-5; perhaps TRBD2 as D (5 bases). The CDR3 here is CASSWDTEGKTQYF. In DNA, the CDR3 is TGTGCCAGCAGCTGGGATACCGAGGGAAAGACCCAGTACTTC.